This T cell receptor beta chain was found in a study of cytomegalovirus exposure and HLA in healthy donors (dated by TCRdb to 2017 to 2019). Notes on the research overall: In an earlier analysis of around 540 of the donors, roughly 300 Gb of sequence data and just under 120 million unique TCR beta sequences from about 180 million T cells were reported. An early release covering roughly 640 HLA-typed donors comprised about 300 gigabases of sequencing data and tens of millions of unique TCR sequences. The genetic ancestry cluster associated with self-reported Caucasian donors included around four fifths of the 398 genotyped donors. The aim of the study was to test whether cataloging public T cell receptors could identify signatures of past pathogen exposure. Using immunosequencing, the study profiled T cell repertoires from 500 to 800 subjects and related those repertoires to cytomegalovirus serostatus. A separate validation cohort of 90 to 150 different subjects was used in addition to the 666-subject first cohort. To predict cytomegalovirus infection status, the study combined high-throughput TCR immunosequencing, statistical association of individual TCRs with disease status, and machine learning. In a later analysis, previously published TCR beta repertoires from several hundred donors were re-analyzed and high-resolution HLA genotyping was added so that TCR occurrence patterns could be studied. Rather than drawing on any new phenotypic data, the later analysis identified candidate immune exposures from TCR beta sequences and the way those sequences occurred across donors. An earlier analysis of approximately 580 of the donors used high-throughput TCR beta sequencing to judge whether each TCR beta V gene segment behaved as functional or pseudogenic. Donor age, sex, ethnicity and CMV serostatus were collected together with the repertoire data. Genome-wide SNP genotypes for about three fifths of the roughly 670 donors were used in a later genetic analysis, which treated that subset as a discovery cohort. All discovery cohort repertoires had been generated using a single sequencing platform. Class I and class II HLA loci were covered by the typing at four-digit resolution. The number of donors typed differed by locus, with roughly 629-640 for A, B, C, DRB1 and DQB1, roughly 520 for DQA1, over 600 for DPA1, and around 430 for DPB1. A handful of DR-DQ haplotypes were handled as single units for association and clustering because linkage in the cohort was strong. Across roughly 420 genotyped donors of the cohort, an average of approximately 220,000 unique TCR beta nucleotide sequences per donor were sequenced, and roughly 20% of those sequences were non-productive. Findings and caveats that apply to the study as a whole: A later analysis found that TCR association rates varied across HLA loci, with DRB1 alleles showing the most associated TCRs and HLA-C alleles the fewest. Most TCR sequences were observed very rarely across donors, whereas some public TCRs were present in many individuals. In a later genetic analysis, fewer N-insertions in productive TCRs were reported among donors in an Asian-associated ancestry cluster than the approximately 710-donor mean. Linkage disequilibrium might explain the correlated functional status among segregating V segments, but an unknown experimental factor could not be ruled out. Because HLA typing was unavailable for some donors at each locus, only the typed subset was used in association tests. Specific HLA alleles were associated with some 15,000 TCR beta sequences at a false discovery rate of 0.05 in a later analysis. Most CMV-associated TCR beta chains appeared to be HLA-restricted in a later analysis, and the HLA associations seemed to be driven largely by CMV exposure. According to the authors, the approach could potentially be generalized to other disease states and immunological phenotypes. Immune exposure information for the cohort was limited to CMV serostatus. The classifier was reported to diagnose cytomegalovirus status with high specificity and sensitivity in both the original and validation cohorts. The sequencing pipeline was judged likely to have produced a cluster of highly shared sequence variants as a technical artifact. A later genetic analysis associated a missense DCLRE1C variant with V-gene and J-gene trimming of TCR beta chains, and an independent cohort replicated the association. The presence/absence analyses assumed that sequencing depth was roughly uniform across donors, and that assumption may not be true. A total of fewer than 200 TCR beta chains were listed by the study as associated with cytomegalovirus. In this cohort, only TCR beta chains were sequenced, and detectable features were limited by the absence of alpha or paired-chain data. A few of the identified cytomegalovirus-associated TCR beta chains were confirmed in vitro to be specific for cytomegalovirus antigens. Compared with equally common non-associated chains, HLA-associated TCR beta chains in a later analysis were more clonally expanded and had lower generation probabilities. According to a later analysis, parvovirus B19, influenza, CMV and Epstein-Barr virus appeared linked to several top co-occurrence clusters. Because counts were too low, 15 to 20 rarely observed V segments, including chromosome 9 orphons, were excluded from the earlier analysis of fewer than 650 of the donors. Some IMGT-functional V segments, including TRBV6-2 and TRBV6-3, could not be distinguished by the 87-base-pair reads and were therefore excluded. A further reported finding was that TCR beta sequences accurately predicted the HLA-A and HLA-B alleles for most subjects in the first cohort. Assigning TCR associations to individual alleles was difficult when HLA alleles, especially DR and DQ, strongly co-occurred. An earlier analysis of approximately 570 of the donors showed that most TCR beta V segments appeared in productive rearrangements either about 90% or about 30% of the time, which broadly matched IMGT annotations.

In total, fewer than 750 healthy bone marrow donors made up the cohort. Cohort members were all nominally healthy when sampled, although unrecorded immune exposures were likely present. The donor tested CMV seropositive and was one of the 289 seropositive cohort members. Every donor gave a peripheral blood sample, and the peripheral blood mononuclear cells from that sample were used for TCR beta sequencing. The Qiagen DNeasy Blood Extraction Kit was used to extract genomic DNA from the blood cell samples. This clone was recorded only once. There is no known antigen for this receptor. Per-base quality was not reported, and no clone a single base away is much larger than it. CDR1 SGHRS and CDR2 YFSETQ were looked up in the germline V gene. The CDR3 goes from the cysteine to the phenylalanine over 15 residues. The only DNA kept is the CDR3, 45 bases in frame from the first base. Ends trimmed: V by 4 bases, J by 4 bases; bases unmatched to a gene: 11.

The receptor library was made with the immunoSEQ multiplex PCR assay. For the multiplex PCR, a mixture combining 60 forward primers for TCR Vbeta segments and 13 reverse primers for TCR Jbeta segments was used. Amplification of the CDR3 region of rearranged TCR beta genes was performed with a multiplex PCR assay on genomic DNA. On the Illumina HiSeq System, the amplified TCR beta libraries were sequenced as 87-base-pair reads. As for the original processing: A later analysis counted about 82 million unique TCR beta chains across the 550 to 750 repertoires, and roughly 9.9 million of these chains were shared by at least two donors. To remove PCR and sequencing errors, raw reads were error-corrected and collapsed into unique sequences using a nearest-neighbor algorithm that merged closely related sequences. CDR3 sequences were aligned to IMGT reference sequences to assign V, D and J gene segments. For a sequence to be retained, a match of at least six nucleotides was required to both a V gene segment and a J gene segment. A rearrangement counted as productive if the CDR3 had no stop codons and remained in frame with V and J, and every other rearrangement counted as non-productive. CDR3 was defined according to IMGT convention as the region running from the second conserved V-encoded cysteine to the conserved J-encoded phenylalanine. Sequences without an unambiguous match to a single V gene segment were excluded from the earlier analysis of about 600 of the donors. In an earlier analysis of several hundred of the donors, V segments were called functional above 56.7% productive rearrangements and were called segregating when the between-donor standard deviation exceeded 5%. A statistical classification framework was built for diagnosing cytomegalovirus status from the catalog of TCR beta chain sequences. A later analysis assigned V and J genes by comparing TCR nucleotide sequences with IMGT/GENE-DB human TR gene sequences. Using the TCRdist pipeline, a later analysis assigned CDR3 sequences along with most-parsimonious VDJ recombination scenarios. In a later analysis, each TCR beta chain was defined by its CDR3 amino acid sequence together with its V-gene family, and reads lacking a unique V-gene family were excluded. As a way to deal with suspected cross-contamination and a sequencing artifact, a later analysis dropped 500 to 700 nucleotide sequences that were highly shared and had low generation probability. A later analysis calculated a clonal expansion index for each public chain from normalized within-repertoire ranks of inferred template counts. In a later analysis, generation probabilities were computed using a VDJ recombination model fitted to out-of-frame rearrangements, and the results were checked against IGoR. In a later analysis, TCR-TCR, TCR-HLA and TCR-CMV co-occurrence was scored with hypergeometric tests, and a repertoire-size bias correction was applied to TCR pairs. False discovery rates were estimated in a later analysis by permuting HLA or CMV assignments 20 times. In a later analysis, co-occurring TCRs were grouped using DBSCAN, and TCRdist sequence similarity was added for clustering within HLA-allele-positive subsets. For co-occurrence clustering, repertoires with fewer than 30,000 or more than 120,000 public chains were excluded, along with five or six repertoires with anomalous nucleotide sharing. TCRdb limited this immuneACCESS table to in-frame rearrangements with V and J called. A share of clones is missing; checked studies link under half to unresolved V genes, and the rest is unexplained. The V and J calls and clone size were taken over from that table, and D and trimming were inferred from the DNA. For this sample there are around 57,000 clones; 89% appear just once. The top ten clonotypes cover roughly 1.6% of the sample.

The sample taken for sequencing was PBMCs. This receptor was taken from a man aged 25-40 years in good health and CMV-seropositive. The chain was built from TRBV5-1 and TRBJ2-7; TRBD2 aligns with 7 central bases. The CDR3 protein is CASSPSWGGRYEQYF. The DNA sequence reads TGCGCCAGCAGCCCCAGTTGGGGGGGGAGGTACGAGCAGTACTTC.